These T cell receptor beta chains were read from a single sample in a study of control samples from healthy donors and cancer patients. Some clones are missing from TCRdb's copy, which holds only in-frame ones; the method was immunoSEQ multiplex PCR. The table records fewer than 90,000 clones, about 90% of them present only once. The source material was blood. These receptors were taken from a man aged 45-60 years in good health. Both conserved end residues are part of each CDR3. D genes are given only for firm matches. Only part of the rows carry a size: once, few, many, or a class if the clone is expanded.

clone size,J gene,V gene,D gene,CDR3 protein,CDR3 DNA
.,TRBJ1-1,TRBV6-2/TRBV6-3,.,CASSYSSFRGGTEAFF,TGTGCCAGCAGTTACTCCTCGTTCAGGGGAGGCACTGAAGCTTTCTTT
.,TRBJ2-3,TRBV7-9,.,CASIHPGARDTDTQYF,TGTGCCAGCATCCACCCGGGGGCTCGGGACACAGATACGCAGTATTTT
.,TRBJ1-4,TRBV7-2,TRBD1,CASSPFGQGAGEKLFF,TGTGCCAGCAGCCCATTTGGACAGGGGGCGGGTGAAAAACTGTTTTTT
.,TRBJ2-2,TRBV5-6,.,CASSYGDRQTGELFF,TGTGCCAGCAGCTACGGGGACCGACAAACCGGGGAGCTGTTTTTT
.,TRBJ1-6,TRBV4-1,.,CASSQGGGKTLHF,TGCGCCAGCAGCCAAGGCGGGGGTAAGACCCTCCACTTT
.,TRBJ2-5,TRBV20-1,TRBD2,CSASDSGGPETQYF,TGCAGTGCTAGTGACAGCGGGGGGCCCGAGACCCAGTACTTC
.,TRBJ2-3,TRBV9,.,CASSVALRGSTDTQYF,TGTGCCAGCAGCGTAGCTTTGAGGGGTAGCACAGATACGCAGTATTTT
.,TRBJ1-4,TRBV5-4,.,CASSLGISEKLFF,TGTGCCAGCAGCTTGGGGATTAGTGAAAAACTGTTTTTT
.,TRBJ1-6,TRBV10-3,.,CAISDKAGIDSPLHF,TGTGCCATCAGTGATAAGGCAGGGATCGATTCACCCCTCCACTTT
few,TRBJ1-1,TRBV6-1,.,CASTLTVNTEAFF,TGTGCCAGCACCTTGACAGTGAACACTGAAGCTTTCTTT
.,TRBJ1-5,TRBV21-1,.,CASSKGQPNQPQHF,TGTGCCAGCAGCAAAGGACAGCCTAATCAGCCCCAGCATTTT
.,TRBJ1-1,TRBV25-1,.,CASSMTGNTEAFF,TGTGCCAGCAGTATGACAGGGAACACTGAAGCTTTCTTT
.,TRBJ2-1,TRBV13,TRBD1,CASRTGASYNEQFF,TGTGCCAGCAGGACAGGGGCATCCTACAATGAGCAGTTCTTC
.,TRBJ2-1,TRBV4-3,TRBD2,CASSQEWMEAGEAFGEQFF,TGCGCCAGCAGCCAAGAGTGGATGGAGGCGGGAGAGGCCTTTGGGGAGCAGTTCTTC
.,TRBJ2-3,TRBV9,TRBD2,CASTPLGTSGEQYF,TGTGCCAGCACCCCCTTAGGCACTAGCGGGGAACAGTATTTT
few,TRBJ1-2,TRBV6-2/TRBV6-3,.,CASSSYRASNYGYTF,TGTGCCAGCAGTTCCTACAGGGCATCCAACTATGGCTACACCTTC
.,TRBJ2-2,TRBV3-1/TRBV3-2,.,CASSRTGELFF,TGTGCCAGCAGCCGTACCGGGGAGCTGTTTTTT
.,TRBJ1-3,TRBV3-1/TRBV3-2,.,CASSQKSRQGVGNTIYF,TGTGCCAGCAGCCAAAAGAGCCGACAAGGAGTTGGAAACACCATATATTTT